This T cell receptor beta chain is drawn from a study of cytomegalovirus exposure and HLA in healthy donors. Data came from immunoSEQ multiplex PCR; TCRdb stores just in-frame clones and leaves some out. The table shows about 60,000 clones, with around 96% occurring only once. Notes on this clone: As yet, its antigen is unknown.

CDR1 is MDHEN and CDR2 is SYDVKM in the germline V gene. Trimming pared 5 bases from V and 3 bases from J, leaving 11 bases between. The CDR3 spans 13 residues. Points from the study as a whole: Accounts indicate the classifier identified cytomegalovirus status with strong specificity and sensitivity. There were some public TCRs occurring in many donors, but most TCR sequences were rare. The authors listed approximately 160 TCR beta chains as cytomegalovirus-associated.

The roughly 120-subject validation cohort, separate from the roughly 700-subject first cohort, included the donors. The specimen sequenced was PBMCs. The chain employs TRBV28 and TRBJ2-7; the D is unclear. The receptor comes from a man between 18 and 35 years old in good health and CMV-seronegative. The chain's CDR3 is CASSPYENYEQYF. CDR3 sequence (DNA): TGTGCCAGCAGTCCTTACGAGAACTACGAGCAGTACTTC.